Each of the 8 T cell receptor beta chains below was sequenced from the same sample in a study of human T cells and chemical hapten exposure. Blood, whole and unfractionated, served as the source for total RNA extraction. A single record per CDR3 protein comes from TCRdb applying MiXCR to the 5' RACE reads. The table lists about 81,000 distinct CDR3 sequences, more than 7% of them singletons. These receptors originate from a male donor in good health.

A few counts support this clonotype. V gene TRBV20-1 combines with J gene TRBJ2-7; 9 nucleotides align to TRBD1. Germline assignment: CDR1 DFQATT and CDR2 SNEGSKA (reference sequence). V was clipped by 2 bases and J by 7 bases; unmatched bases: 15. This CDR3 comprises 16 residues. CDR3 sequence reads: CSARKPQGALRWEQYF. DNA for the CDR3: TGCAGTGCTAGAAAACCACAGGGGGCCTTACGGTGGGAGCAGTACTTC.

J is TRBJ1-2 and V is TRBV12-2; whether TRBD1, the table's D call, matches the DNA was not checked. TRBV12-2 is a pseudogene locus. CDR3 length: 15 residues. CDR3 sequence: CASRPHRGAYYGYTF. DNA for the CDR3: TGTGCAAGTCGCCCCCACAGGGGGGCCTACTATGGCTACACCTTC.

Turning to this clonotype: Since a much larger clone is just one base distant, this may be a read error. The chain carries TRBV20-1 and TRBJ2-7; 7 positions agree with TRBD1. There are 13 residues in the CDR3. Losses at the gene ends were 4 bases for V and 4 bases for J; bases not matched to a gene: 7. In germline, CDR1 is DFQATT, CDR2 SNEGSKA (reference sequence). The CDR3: CSAMTGKGYEQYF. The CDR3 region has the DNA TGCAGTGCTATGACAGGGAAGGGGTACGAGCAGTACTTC.

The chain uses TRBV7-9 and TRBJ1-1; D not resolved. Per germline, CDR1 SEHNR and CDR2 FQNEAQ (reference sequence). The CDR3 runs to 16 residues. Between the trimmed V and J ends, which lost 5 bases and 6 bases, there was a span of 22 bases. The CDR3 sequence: CASSTNEVQVYAEAFF. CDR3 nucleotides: TGTGCCAGCAGCACGAATGAGGTGCAGGTATATGCTGAAGCTTTCTTT.

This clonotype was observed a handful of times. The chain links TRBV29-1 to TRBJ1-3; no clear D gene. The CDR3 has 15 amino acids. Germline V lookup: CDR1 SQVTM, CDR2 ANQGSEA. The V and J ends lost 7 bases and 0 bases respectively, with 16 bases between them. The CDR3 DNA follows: TGCAGCGGTGACCTTTTGCCAGCCTCTGGAAACACCATATATTTT. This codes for CSGDLLPASGNTIYF.

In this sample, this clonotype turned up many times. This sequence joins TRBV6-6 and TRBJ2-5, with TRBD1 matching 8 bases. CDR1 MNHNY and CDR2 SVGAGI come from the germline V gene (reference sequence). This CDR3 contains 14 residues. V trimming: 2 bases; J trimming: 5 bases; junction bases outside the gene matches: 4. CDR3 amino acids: CASSYQGAGETQYF. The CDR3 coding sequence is TGTGCCAGCAGTTACCAGGGGGCCGGGGAGACCCAGTACTTC.

CDR3 loop: CASSFSGTDTQYF. The CDR3 nucleotides read TGTGCCAGCAGCTTTTCGGGCACAGATACGCAGTATTTT. The chain recombines TRBV5-4 with TRBJ2-3; D uncertain. Between the trimmed V and J ends, which lost 2 bases and 1 base, there was a span of 5 bases. Germline V CDR1 and CDR2: SGHNT, YYREEE (reference sequence). CDR3 length: 13 amino acids.

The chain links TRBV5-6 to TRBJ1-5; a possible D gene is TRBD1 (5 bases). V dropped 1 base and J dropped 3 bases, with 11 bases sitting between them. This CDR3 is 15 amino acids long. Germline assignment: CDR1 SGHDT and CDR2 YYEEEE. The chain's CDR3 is CASSLWGGINQPQHF. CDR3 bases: TGTGCCAGCAGCTTGTGGGGGGGGATCAATCAGCCCCAGCATTTT.